This TCR beta chain is from a study of CD8 T cells in Susac syndrome. Roughly 0.45 to 1 ug RNA was reverse transcribed with random hexamers. TCRdb re-called the immunoSEQ multiplex PCR reads through MiXCR, storing one row per CDR3 protein. The repertoire consists of about 300,000 distinct CDR3 sequences, with roughly 85% occurring once and the leading ten covering 0.21%. Germline trimming cut 11 bases from V and 8 bases from J; bases unmatched to any gene: 7. The germline CDR1 and CDR2 sequences are ENHRY and SYGVKD. The CDR3 extends over 12 amino acids. The multiple sclerosis controls were treatment-naive patients, and their relapsing-remitting disease was stable or active.

The clonotype originates from a human donor with multiple sclerosis. The sample was CD8+ T cells from PBMCs. This rearrangement joins TRBV10-3 to TRBJ1-3, with TRBD1 matching over 9 bases. CDR3 region: CAALQGADTIYF. CDR3 sequence (DNA): TGTGCCGCCCTACAGGGGGCGGACACCATATATTTT.